This passage covers 15 T cell receptor beta chains from one sample sequenced in a study of human T cells and chemical hapten exposure. Time point denoted: pre-sensitization, week 0. The treatment: therapeutic diphenylcyclopropenone sensitization with weekly scalp DPC. TCRdb reprocessed the RACE reads via MiXCR and lists one record per CDR3 protein. This table holds around 110,000 distinct CDR3 sequences, around 12% found once. The sample was whole blood, taken in connection with sensitization to the hapten diphenylcyclopropenone (DPC). Every receptor here comes from a woman aged 45-65 years with alopecia areata. Some clones in this sample may be carry-over from other donors' samples.

Only a few counts were recorded for this clonotype. The chain links TRBV28 to TRBJ1-5, with TRBD1 as a possible D gene (5 bases). V was trimmed by 5 bases and J by 6 bases, leaving 20 bases between them. This CDR3 is 16 amino acids long. Per germline, CDR1 MDHEN and CDR2 SYDVKM. In nucleotides, the CDR3 is TGTGCCAGCAGTCCCACCTCGCTGGGGGTGAGTCAGCCCCAGCATTTT. It translates to CASSPTSLGVSQPQHF.

This clonotype was seen a handful of times. The gene calls are TRBV6-7 and TRBJ1-2, with D unclear. TRBV6-7 is known as an ORF, though its function is uncertain. The CDR3 runs to 17 residues. Trimming removed 0 bases at V and 0 bases at J, with 14 bases between. CDR3 nucleotides: TGTGCCAGCAGTTACTCGACGGACCGCTCTTCTAACTATGGCTACACCTTC. It is translated as CASSYSTDRSSNYGYTF.

V and J are TRBV28 and TRBJ2-7; 9 bases match TRBD2. J lost 3 bases, V lost 5 bases, and 8 bases had no gene match. This CDR3 region has 15 residues. CDR1 and CDR2 from the germline V gene are MDHEN and SYDVKM. CDR3 nucleotides: TGTGCCAGCAGTCCGACAACTAGCGGGCTCTACGAGCAGTACTTC. Its translation: CASSPTTSGLYEQYF.

V usage is TRBV3-1 and J usage is TRBJ1-1, with D hard to call. This CDR3 region has 15 residues. V was cut by 1 base and J by 6 bases, with 15 bases left in between. CDR1 is LGHDT, CDR2 YNNKEL, per germline (reference sequence). CDR3 protein: CASSQARQDPPEAFF. The DNA for the CDR3 is TGTGCCAGCAGCCAAGCTCGGCAGGACCCACCTGAAGCTTTCTTT.

There are many counts of this clonotype. The CDR3 DNA reads TGTGCCAGCAGCTGGAGCGGGACGGGGTATTTT. Translation: CASSWSGTGYF. The J gene is TRBJ2-3, the V gene TRBV11-2; TRBD2 agrees at 7 bases. Germline loops: CDR1 SGHAT, CDR2 FQNNGV. V lost 4 bases to trimming and J lost 14 bases; unmatched junction nucleotides: 6. CDR3 length equals 11 residues. Full variable domain (rest looked up from reference TRBV11-2 and TRBJ2-3): EAGVAQSPRYKIIEKRQSVAFWCNPISGHATLYWYQQILGQGPKLLIQFQNNGVVDDSQLPKDRFSAERLKGVDSTLKIQPAKLEDSAVYLCASSWSGTGYFGPGTRLTVL.

The V call is TRBV7-2, the J call TRBJ2-3, with unresolved D. The V end lost 3 bases, the J end lost 2 bases, and 3 bases lay between the germline ends. The CDR3 covers 12 residues. The germline V gene has CDR1 SGHTA and CDR2 FQGNSA. The CDR3 is CASSFYTDTQYF. CDR3 coding DNA: TGTGCCAGCAGCTTTTACACAGATACGCAGTATTTT.

This clonotype was seen a handful of times. The chain carries TRBV5-8 and TRBJ1-4, with a possible D match to TRBD1 (5 bases). Trimming shortened V by 7 bases and J by 4 bases, and 14 bases separated the two germline ends. Germline loops: CDR1 SGHTS, CDR2 YDEGEE. This CDR3 contains 14 residues. CDR3 region: CASGTRDLNEKLFF. The CDR3 DNA reads as TGTGCCAGCGGGACCCGGGACCTTAATGAAAAACTGTTTTTT.

The chain couples TRBV6-2 or TRBV6-3 to TRBJ2-7; 10 nucleotides line up with TRBD1. J was trimmed by 4 bases and V by 7 bases; bases with no gene match: 7. CDR3 length: 14 amino acids. Germline V gene data show CDR1 as MNHEY and CDR2 as SVGEGT. CDR3 in DNA: TGTGCCAGCATACGGGGACAGGGGACTTACGAGCAGTACTTC. It codes for CASIRGQGTYEQYF.

V is TRBV7-9 and J is TRBJ2-7; no firm D call. V lost 0 bases, J lost 0 bases, and 6 bases lay in between. The CDR3 sequence is 14 residues long. CDR1 is SEHNR and CDR2 is FQNEAQ in the germline V gene (reference sequence). The CDR3 region is CASSLAPNSYEQYF. The CDR3 DNA sequence: TGTGCCAGCAGCTTAGCGCCTAACTCCTACGAGCAGTACTTC.

The genes are TRBV11-2 and TRBJ2-5; D ambiguous. The CDR3 extends over 12 amino acids. Germline assignment: CDR1 SGHAT and CDR2 FQNNGV. Trimming cost V 2 bases and J 2 bases, with 3 bases left between them. This CDR3 is CASSLHQETQYF. CDR3 nucleotide sequence: TGTGCCAGCAGCTTACATCAAGAGACCCAGTACTTC.

There are many counts of this clonotype. The J gene is TRBJ2-5, the V gene TRBV4-2, with D uncertain. Trimming cost V 4 bases and J 3 bases, with 9 bases left between them. The germline V gene encodes CDR1 LGHNA and CDR2 YNFKEQ. The CDR3 has 13 residues. This CDR3 is CASSLLLEETQYF. Here the CDR3 DNA reads TGTGCCAGCAGCCTCCTCCTAGAAGAGACCCAGTACTTC.

The chain has TRBV28 and TRBJ2-5, with D possibly TRBD2 on 5 matching bases. This CDR3 spans 14 amino acids. The V end was cut by 6 bases, the J end by 2 bases, with 13 bases between. Germline V CDR1 and CDR2: MDHEN, SYDVKM. CDR3 amino acids: CASSPGLAQETQYF. CDR3 nucleotide sequence: TGTGCCAGCAGCCCCGGACTCGCTCAAGAGACCCAGTACTTC.

The chain employs TRBV2 and TRBJ2-2; D ambiguous. Germline CDR1 reads SNHLY; CDR2 reads FYNNEI. Trimming removed 2 bases from V and 4 bases from J, with 14 bases in between. This CDR3 has 16 amino acids. CDR3 in DNA: TGTGCCAGCAGTGAACAAAGCCCTAGAGCCACCGGGGAGCTGTTTTTT. It specifies CASSEQSPRATGELFF.

This chain uses TRBV7-2 with TRBJ2-5, with D hard to call. The ends were cut back, 4 bases at V and 2 bases at J, with 17 bases in the middle. This CDR3 comprises 16 residues. Germline V gene lookup returns CDR1 SGHTA and CDR2 FQGNSA. The CDR3 loop is CASSSPVGRVQETQYF. DNA for the CDR3: TGTGCCAGCAGCTCGCCCGTCGGACGGGTTCAAGAGACCCAGTACTTC.

This clonotype was counted a few times. The DNA for the CDR3 is TGTGCCAGCAGCTTGGCCCTAGCGTCGACCTACGAGCAGTACTTC. Translated: CASSLALASTYEQYF. The chain recombines TRBV5-5 with TRBJ2-7; perhaps TRBD2 as D (6 bases). The germline CDR1 and CDR2 sequences are SGHKS and YYEKEE (reference sequence). With 0 bases removed from V and 2 bases from J, the gap between germline ends came to 12 bases. The CDR3 has 15 amino acids.